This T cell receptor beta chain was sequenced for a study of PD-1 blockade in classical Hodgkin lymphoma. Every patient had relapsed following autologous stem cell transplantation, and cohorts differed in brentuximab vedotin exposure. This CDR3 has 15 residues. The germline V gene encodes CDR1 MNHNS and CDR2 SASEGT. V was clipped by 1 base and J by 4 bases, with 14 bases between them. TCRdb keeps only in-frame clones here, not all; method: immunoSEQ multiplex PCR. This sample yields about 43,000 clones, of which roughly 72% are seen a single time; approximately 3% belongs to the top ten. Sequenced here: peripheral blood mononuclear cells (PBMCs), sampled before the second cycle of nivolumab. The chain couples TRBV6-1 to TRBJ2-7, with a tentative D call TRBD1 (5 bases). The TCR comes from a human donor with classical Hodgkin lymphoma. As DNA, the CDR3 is TGTGCCAGCAGTGAAGACAGGACGTTCTTATACGAGCAGTACTTC. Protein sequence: CASSEDRTFLYEQYF.